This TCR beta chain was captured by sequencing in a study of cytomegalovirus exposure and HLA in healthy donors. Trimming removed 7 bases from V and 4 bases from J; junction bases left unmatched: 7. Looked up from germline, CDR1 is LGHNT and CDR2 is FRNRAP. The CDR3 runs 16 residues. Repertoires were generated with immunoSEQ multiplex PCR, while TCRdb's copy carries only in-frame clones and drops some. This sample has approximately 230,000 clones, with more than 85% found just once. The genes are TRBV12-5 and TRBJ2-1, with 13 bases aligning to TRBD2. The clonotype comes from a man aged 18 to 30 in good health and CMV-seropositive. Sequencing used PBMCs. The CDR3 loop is CASAAPGLAGYNEQFF. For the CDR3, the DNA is TGTGCTAGTGCCGCACCGGGACTAGCGGGGTACAATGAGCAGTTCTTC. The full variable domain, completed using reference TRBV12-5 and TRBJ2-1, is DARVTQTPRHKVTEMGQEVTMRCQPILGHNTVFWYRQTMMQGLELLAYFRNRAPLDDSGMPKDRFSAEMPDATLATLKIQPSEPRDSAVYFCASAAPGLAGYNEQFFGPGTRLTVL.